This TCR beta chain came from a study of T cells after yellow fever vaccination. Germline assignment: CDR1 SGHRS and CDR2 YFSETQ. The CDR3 has 15 residues. Trimming removed 0 bases at V and 0 bases at J, with 9 bases between. Template switching by 5'RACE produced TCR cDNA, adding a universal primer site and UMIs. Each CDR3 protein gets one entry after TCRdb re-called the 5' RACE reads with MiXCR. Of roughly 310,000 distinct CDR3 sequences listed, over 8% were seen once; the top ten hold more than 15%. This chain connects TRBV5-1 to TRBJ2-5; a weak D match, TRBD2 (6 bases). Sequencing used PBMCs, obtained on the day of the first yellow fever vaccination. The receptor comes from a young man who received the YFV17D yellow fever vaccine. The chain's CDR3 is CASSLEAGYQETQYF. The CDR3 DNA reads TGCGCCAGCAGCTTGGAGGCGGGGTACCAAGAGACCCAGTACTTC.